This T cell receptor (beta chain) comes out of a study of blood T cell repertoires in COVID-19. Turning to the study itself: The cDNA or gDNA used as material had been derived from T cells, B-cell-depleted T cells, or PBMCs.

Measured with immunoSEQ multiplex PCR; TCRdb has only the in-frame clones, and not every one. Seen here are about 140,000 clones, roughly four fifths observed once, and the top ten hold approximately 1.6%. Clinical history as reported by participants underpinned cohort assignment. Sequenced material: PBMCs or T cells enriched from blood (not recorded which). This TCR was recovered from a young woman who had been exposed to COVID-19.

The CDR3 loop reads CASRGDGNTIYF. The CDR3 DNA is TGTGCCAGCAGAGGGGATGGAAACACCATATATTTT. The rearrangement joins TRBV7-9 to TRBJ1-3; perhaps TRBD1 as D (5 bases). Germline V CDR1 and CDR2: SEHNR, FQNEAQ (reference sequence). The CDR3 spans 12 residues. The V end was cut by 6 bases, the J end by 3 bases, with 6 bases between.